This T cell receptor (beta chain) was captured by sequencing in a study of memory CD4+ T cells and cytomegalovirus serostatus. The sort gate was single viable CD3+CD4+CD8-CD45RO+ cells for memory CD4+ T cells. Using immunoSEQ multiplex PCR, the repertoire was profiled, and TCRdb retains in-frame clones only, with some absent. This sample carries over 45,000 clones, about four fifths of them seen once, and the ten largest clones take over 0.35%. CDR3 length equals 15 residues. The ends were cut back, 2 bases at V and 2 bases at J, with 8 bases in the middle. CDR1 SGHDT and CDR2 YYEEEE come from the germline V gene.

This chain connects TRBV5-6 to TRBJ2-6; the D is unclear. The receptor comes from an adult in good health and CMV-seronegative. Sequenced input: memory CD4+ T cells from blood. The CDR3 sequence: CASSFGGAGANVLTF. DNA of the CDR3: TGTGCCAGCAGCTTTGGCGGAGCTGGGGCCAACGTCCTGACTTTC.